What follows are 25 T cell receptor beta chains derived from one specimen sequenced in a study of breast tumors, draining lymph nodes, adjacent tissues (dated by TCRdb to about 2016). The library was obtained by multiplex PCR. The sample was run on an Illumina HiSeq 2000. Through fastp at Q25 and MiXCR, TCRdb rebuilt clones from the public reads, retaining in-frame beta chains. Every CDR3 protein is listed once, alongside the most common genes and DNA of its rows. The sample contains 270,000 or so distinct CDR3 sequences, around 30% of them found a single time. The ten largest make up 1.1% of the sample. The axillary draining lymph nodes of breast cancer patients were the source of the lymph node samples. The sequenced sample consisted of axillary lymph node tissue. Receptors originate from a female donor with breast cancer. Some clones in this sample may be carry-over from other donors' samples.

V gene TRBV10-3 combines with J gene TRBJ2-7; maybe TRBD2 (5 bases). The germline gives CDR1 ENHRY, CDR2 SYGVKD. This CDR3 contains 12 residues. Between the trimmed V and J ends, which lost 11 bases and 2 bases, there was a span of 13 bases. In DNA, the CDR3 is TGTGCCTCGACGGAGGTACCCTACGAGCAGTACTTC. Amino acid sequence: CASTEVPYEQYF.

This chain links TRBV20-1 with TRBJ1-2; 7 positions match TRBD1. V lost 3 bases and J lost 5; bases outside the gene matches: 9. Germline V gene lookup returns CDR1 DFQATT and CDR2 SNEGSKA (reference sequence). This CDR3 contains 14 residues. CDR3 nucleotides: TGCAGTGCTAGCGAGGGGGCGCGGGTGTATGGCTACACCTTC. This codes for CSASEGARVYGYTF.

This clonotype showed up just a few times. A much larger clone sits a single nucleotide away, making a read error possible. The chain links TRBV6-6 to TRBJ2-7, with D perhaps matching TRBD1 (6 bases). Trimming cost V 6 bases and J 5 bases, with 11 bases left between them. CDR3 length equals 12 residues. CDR1 and CDR2 from the germline V gene are MNHNY and SVGAGI (reference sequence). The CDR3 loop is CASSLNRDEQYF. For the CDR3, the DNA is TGTGCCAGCAGCCTCAACAGGGACGAGCAGTACTTC.

The chain carries TRBV6-1 and TRBJ2-1, with 12 bases identical to TRBD2. From germline, CDR1 is MNHNS and CDR2 SASEGT. The V and J ends lost 6 bases and 2 bases, in that order; junction bases with no gene match: 5. The CDR3 sequence is 16 residues long. The chain's CDR3 is CASRPGLAGPYNEQFF. CDR3 coding DNA: TGTGCCAGCAGACCGGGACTAGCGGGTCCCTACAATGAGCAGTTCTTC.

This clonotype was seen repeatedly, ten times or more. The CDR3 DNA is TGTGCCATCAGTGGGACAGGCAATGGGGTTAGCAATCAGCCCCAGCATTTT. The encoded protein is CAISGTGNGVSNQPQHF. The V call is TRBV10-3, the J call TRBJ1-5, with TRBD1 matching over 7 bases. The V gene end was trimmed by 4 bases and the J gene end by 0 bases; junction bases not matched to a gene: 9. Germline CDR1 is ENHRY and CDR2 is SYGVKD. The CDR3 runs to 17 residues.

This clonotype was seen many times. The CDR3: CASTKGGEDQPQHF. The CDR3, as DNA: TGTGCCAGCACCAAAGGAGGAGAAGATCAGCCCCAGCATTTT. The chain combines TRBV6-1 with TRBJ1-5; no definite D call. CDR3 length equals 14 residues. Germline V gene lookup returns CDR1 MNHNS and CDR2 SASEGT. Trimming removed 7 bases from V and 5 bases from J, with 15 bases in between.

In its sample, this clonotype was seen a few times. This chain uses TRBV18 with TRBJ1-4, with 8 bases identical to TRBD1. The CDR3 contains 13 residues. V dropped 5 bases and J dropped 7; count of bases not matched to a gene: 3. CDR1 and CDR2 from the germline V gene are KGHSH and LQKENI. This chain's CDR3 is CASSAGGGEKLFF. The CDR3 DNA reads TGTGCCAGCTCAGCAGGGGGCGGTGAAAAACTGTTTTTT.

This clonotype was recorded many times. The rearrangement joins TRBV20-1 to TRBJ2-1, with 7 bases aligning to TRBD2. Germline V gene sequence: CDR1 DFQATT, CDR2 SNEGSKA (reference sequence). The CDR3 is made up of 15 amino acids. Trimming at V came to 1 base and at J to 3 bases, leaving 6 bases not matched to a gene. CDR3 nucleotides: TGCAGTGCTAGAGCCGCCGGGACTAACTACAATGAGCAGTTCTTC. As protein: CSARAAGTNYNEQFF.

Ten or more counts support this clonotype. The rearrangement uses TRBV29-1 and TRBJ2-1; a possible D gene is TRBD1 (6 bases). This CDR3 contains 16 residues. V gave up 2 bases and J gave up 0 bases, with 14 bases separating them. Germline V CDR1 and CDR2: SQVTM, ANQGSEA. The CDR3 region has the DNA TGCAGCGTTGAATACGGGGACAAGAGCTCCTACAATGAGCAGTTCTTC. It yields the protein CSVEYGDKSSYNEQFF.

This clonotype was seen many times. V and J are TRBV5-1 and TRBJ2-7, with 7 positions matching TRBD2. Germline CDR1 reads SGHRS; CDR2 reads YFSETQ. The junction had 9 bases not matched to a gene; V was cut back by 1 base and J by 5 bases. The CDR3 contains 15 residues. CDR3 DNA sequence: TGCGCCAGCAGCTTGTATGTCCTAGCGGAAAACGAGCAGTACTTC. It yields the protein CASSLYVLAENEQYF.

A remark on this clonotype: Since a much larger clone is just one base distant, this may be a read error. V gene TRBV4-2 combines with J gene TRBJ2-7; the D is unclear. The CDR3 covers 14 residues. CDR1 and CDR2 from the germline V gene are LGHNA and YNFKEQ. Written as DNA, the CDR3 is TGTGCCAGCAGCCAAGGGATAATCTCCCACGAGCAGTACTTC. Translated: CASSQGIISHEQYF.

The gene calls are TRBV20-1 and TRBJ2-3; 8 bases are shared with TRBD2. This CDR3 contains 13 residues. The germline CDR1 and CDR2 sequences are DFQATT and SNEGSKA (reference sequence). The V and J ends lost 5 bases and 11 bases, in that order; junction bases with no gene match: 12. The CDR3 reads CSARGGSRAEQYF. In nucleotides, the CDR3 is TGCAGTGCTCGGGGGGGTAGTCGGGCTGAGCAGTATTTT.

This clonotype has a single count. This could be a read error, since a much larger clone is one nucleotide away. This chain links TRBV5-4 with TRBJ2-5; TRBD2 agrees at 8 bases. V dropped 6 bases and J dropped 11; count of bases not matched to a gene: 12. CDR3 length: 13 amino acids. Germline V gene sequence: CDR1 SGHNT, CDR2 YYREEE (reference sequence). CDR3: CASMTSEVDEQYF. CDR3 in DNA: TGTGCCAGCATGACTAGCGAAGTCGATGAGCAGTACTTC.

The chain links TRBV30 to TRBJ1-2, with a tentative D call TRBD1 (5 bases). V was cut by 0 bases and J by 4 bases, with 18 bases left in between. Germline assignment: CDR1 GTSNPN and CDR2 SVGIG (reference sequence). CDR3 size: 16 residues. As DNA, the CDR3 is TGTGCCTGGAGTGTACTTCGACAGACGAACTCCTATGGCTACACCTTC. Protein sequence: CAWSVLRQTNSYGYTF.

The chain employs TRBV5-1 and TRBJ2-5, with TRBD2 identical over 11 bases. The DNA end lines up better with TRBJ2-7; the J call may be wrong. The CDR3 contains 15 residues. Germline assignment: CDR1 SGHRS and CDR2 YFSETQ. CDR3 amino acids: CASSGVAGGSYEQYF. Here the CDR3 DNA reads TGCGCCAGCAGCGGCGTAGCGGGAGGGAGCTACGAGCAGTACTTC.

This clonotype was observed many times. The V call is TRBV7-2, the J call TRBJ2-5; D is possibly TRBD1 (6 bases). Looked up from germline, CDR1 is SGHTA and CDR2 is FQGNSA. Trimming left V 5 bases short and J 5 bases short, with 18 bases between. This CDR3 is built from 15 residues. The CDR3 DNA follows: TGTGCCAGCAGCAAAACCGGGACAACGAGGGAGACCCAGTACTTC. Translating it yields CASSKTGTTRETQYF.

This clonotype was counted many times. The chain links TRBV20-1 to TRBJ2-3; D is undetermined. Germline CDR1 DFQATT, CDR2 SNEGSKA (reference sequence). This CDR3 comprises 13 residues. The V end lost 6 bases, the J end lost 1 base, and 11 bases lay between the germline ends. CDR3 amino acids: CSALRTGTDTQYF. CDR3 in DNA: TGCAGTGCCCTTCGGACCGGCACAGATACGCAGTATTTT.

The chain employs TRBV6-4 and TRBJ1-1, with D tentatively TRBD1 (6 bases). Trimming took off 3 bases at V and 3 bases at J, with 14 bases between the two ends. Germline assignment: CDR1 MRHNA and CDR2 SNTAGT. This CDR3 has 15 residues. Written as DNA, the CDR3 is TGTGCCAGCAGTGAAGGTGGGGGCAGGGACACTGAAGCTTTCTTT. Amino acids: CASSEGGGRDTEAFF.

As regards this clonotype: A read error may account for a junction end that differs from germline. CDR3 DNA: TGCAGTGCTAGCGGTGCCTACGAGCAGTCCTTC. The encoded protein is CSASGAYEQSF. The rearrangement links TRBV20-1 to TRBJ2-7; D not certain. CDR1 DFQATT and CDR2 SNEGSKA come from the germline V gene (reference sequence). The CDR3 covers 11 residues.

This clonotype occurred many times. The V gene is TRBV29-1, the J gene TRBJ2-1; D gene ambiguous. Germline values: CDR1 SQVTM, CDR2 ANQGSEA. V gave up 2 bases and J gave up 5 bases, with 19 bases separating them. The CDR3 has 16 residues. CDR3 nucleotide sequence: TGCAGCGTTGAACGCGCGAGGTGGCTAGGTGACAATGAGCAGTTCTTC. Translation: CSVERARWLGDNEQFF.

On this clonotype itself: A read error may explain this, as a much larger clone is one base away. This CDR3 is missing its conserved last phenylalanine or tryptophan, likely due to a read error. V and J are TRBV7-9 and TRBJ2-7; TRBD2 aligns across 8 bases. Germline V gene sequence: CDR1 SEHNR, CDR2 FQNEAQ (reference sequence). CDR3 length: 13 amino acids. V shed 4 bases and J 6 bases; nucleotides not matched to a gene: 5. Here the CDR3 DNA reads TGTGCCAGCAGCTCCCGGACTAGCTCCGAGCAGTACTCC. This gives the protein CASSSRTSSEQYS.

In its sample, this clonotype was seen many times. This chain joins TRBV7-6 and TRBJ1-2; D is ambiguous. With 5 bases removed from V and 4 bases from J, the gap between germline ends came to 11 bases. This CDR3 is 13 amino acids long. Germline values: CDR1 SGHVS, CDR2 FNYEAQ. CDR3 protein: CASSRDPAYGYTF. CDR3 bases: TGTGCCAGCAGCCGCGACCCCGCCTATGGCTACACCTTC.

This clonotype appeared many times. The rearrangement uses TRBV12-3 or TRBV12-4 and TRBJ1-2, with D possibly being TRBD1 (5 bases). V was shortened by 3 bases and J by 5 bases, with 13 bases between the two germline ends. The CDR3 is made up of 14 amino acids. CDR3 residues: CASSFPGVVYGYTF. CDR3 in DNA: TGTGCCAGCAGTTTCCCGGGGGTTGTATATGGCTACACCTTC.

There are many counts of this clonotype. This chain connects TRBV9 to TRBJ2-1, with a tentative D call TRBD2 (6 bases). Trimming left V 2 bases short and J 5 bases short, with 14 bases between. The germline V gene encodes CDR1 SGDLS and CDR2 YYNGEE. The CDR3 has 15 residues. For the CDR3, the DNA is TGTGCCAGCAGCGTGAGCGCGGGAATCAACAATGAGCAGTTCTTC. Amino acids: CASSVSAGINNEQFF.

The table lists this clonotype with many counts. This rearrangement joins TRBV4-1 to TRBJ2-3; perhaps TRBD2 as D (5 bases). Deletions cut 0 bases from V and 3 bases from J, with 16 bases between. Germline V lookup: CDR1 MGHRA, CDR2 YSYEKL. The CDR3 sequence is 17 residues long. The CDR3 DNA reads as TGCGCCAGCAGCCAAGATAATTTGCGGGTGAGAACAGATACGCAGTATTTT. Translated, it gives CASSQDNLRVRTDTQYF.